Below, one T cell receptor beta chain is given with its context. Sequencing was performed with immunoSEQ multiplex PCR; in TCRdb, only in-frame clones are kept and a portion is missing. The sample has 20,000 to 25,000 clones, around 90% seen once. CDR3 length: 12 residues. CDR1 MDHEN and CDR2 SYDVKM come from the germline V gene. Trimming left V 5 bases short and J 6 bases short, with 7 bases between. This entry belongs to a study of T cells in localized non-small cell lung cancer. The gene calls are TRBV28 and TRBJ2-2, with a tentative D call TRBD1 (5 bases). This TCR came from a male donor aged 60 or over with stage I squamous cell lung carcinoma. The material sequenced was peripheral blood, taken before any cancer treatment. Here the CDR3 reads CASSQGAGELFF. The CDR3 DNA follows: TGTGCCAGCAGTCAGGGCGCCGGGGAGCTGTTTTTT.